The clone carrying this TCR beta chain turned up a few times. The entry originates in a study of radiotherapy plus CTLA-4 blockade in lung cancer. Sequenced by immunoSEQ multiplex PCR; TCRdb stores in-frame clones only, minus some. Among 80,000 or so clones listed, roughly 79% were seen once. The sample in question was peripheral blood, obtained from a patient treated with radiotherapy plus ipilimumab. This clonotype originated in a human donor with non-small cell lung cancer whose response to radiotherapy plus ipilimumab could not be evaluated. Some clones in this sample may be carry-over from other donors' samples.

CDR3 protein: CASSPGTFLSSYNSPLHF. Written as DNA, the CDR3 is TGCGCCAGCAGTCCGGGGACTTTCCTTAGCTCCTATAATTCACCCCTCCACTTT. The V call is TRBV5-1, the J call TRBJ1-6; a weak D match, TRBD1 (5 bases). The germline V and J ends were trimmed by 5 bases and 0 bases, with 18 bases remaining between them. CDR1 is SGHRS, CDR2 YFSETQ, per germline. The length of the CDR3 is 18 residues.